The sequence of this TCR beta chain was determined in a study of cytomegalovirus exposure and HLA in healthy donors. Study summary: Genetic ancestry analysis placed over 65% of the 398 donors that were genotyped in the Caucasian-associated cluster. Study-wide findings and caveats: Highest at DRB1 and lowest at HLA-C, TCR association rates differed among HLA loci in a later analysis.

The PCR ran on 60 Vbeta and 13 Jbeta primers. Libraries were prepared by immunoSEQ multiplex PCR; TCRdb keeps only in-frame clonotypes and omits some of them. This sample yields around 150,000 clones, of which approximately 80% are seen a single time; 13% belongs to the top ten. The ends were cut back, 0 bases at V and 2 bases at J, with 11 bases in the middle. In germline, CDR1 is SGHTA, CDR2 FQGNSA. The CDR3 has 15 residues. Remarks on this clone: Its antigen is currently unknown.

The V and J genes are TRBV7-2 and TRBJ2-7; tentatively, D is TRBD2 (6 bases). This TCR derives from a woman between 50 and 59 years old in good health and CMV-seronegative. The sample was PBMCs. This CDR3 reads CASSLAGGLAYEQYF. CDR3 sequence (DNA): TGTGCCAGCAGCTTAGCGGGGGGATTAGCCTACGAGCAGTACTTC.